The clone carrying this TCR beta chain has just a few counts. This record belongs to a study of shared T cell receptors in the human thymus. Germline values: CDR1 MNHEY, CDR2 SVGAGI. With V trimmed by 5 bases and J by 2 bases, 9 bases remained unmatched. The CDR3 length is 15 residues. Profiling relied on immunoSEQ multiplex PCR, and the TCRdb table lists in-frame clones only, not all of them. The table lists more than 550,000 clones, 87% of them singletons. This same sample was also part of a study on human thymus T cells. As that study records: From resections taken during corrective heart surgery, the thymus tissue was obtained. Use of V and J genes seemed skewed within the thymic and blood repertoires.

Input material: thymocytes. The V and J genes are TRBV6-5 and TRBJ2-7, with 7 bases matching TRBD1. The receptor comes from a boy in the first two years of life with a congenital heart defect. The CDR3 region is CASSPLGGQPYEQYF. The DNA of the CDR3 is TGTGCCAGCAGTCCCCTTGGGGGACAGCCCTACGAGCAGTACTTC.